This T cell receptor (beta chain) was sequenced for a study of cytomegalovirus exposure and HLA in healthy donors. General study findings and limits: The tendency of first-cohort TCR clusters to co-occur in the approximately 120 validation repertoires was identified by a subsequent analysis.

Libraries were prepared by immunoSEQ multiplex PCR; TCRdb keeps only in-frame clonotypes and omits some of them. The sample gives under 200,000 clones, roughly 90% of which show up once; about 6% is in the top ten. This clone was recorded only once. Its specificity is unknown. This CDR3 is built from 13 residues. V lost 4 bases, J lost 13 bases, and 19 bases lay in between. The germline CDR1 and CDR2 sequences are SEHNR and FQNEAQ (reference sequence). This clonotype originated in a woman aged 25 to 39 in good health and CMV-seronegative. This rearrangement joins TRBV7-9 to TRBJ1-1; weak D call: TRBD1 (5 bases). Sequencing was done on a sample of PBMCs. The CDR3 spells CASSSGDGELGFF. The DNA of the CDR3 is TGTGCCAGCAGCTCGGGGGACGGAGAATTAGGTTTCTTT.